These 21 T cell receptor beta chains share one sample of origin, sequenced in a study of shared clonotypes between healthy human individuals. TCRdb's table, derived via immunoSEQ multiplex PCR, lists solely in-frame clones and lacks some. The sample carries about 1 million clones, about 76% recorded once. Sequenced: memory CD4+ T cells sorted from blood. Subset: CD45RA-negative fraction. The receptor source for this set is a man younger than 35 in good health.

Here the CDR3 DNA reads TGCGCCAGCAGCTTGGGGGACTTGAACACCGGGGAGCTGTTTTTT. Its translation is CASSLGDLNTGELFF. The gene calls are TRBV5-1 and TRBJ2-2, with a tentative D call TRBD2 (6 bases). The V end lost 0 bases, the J end lost 1 base, and 7 bases lay between the germline ends. This CDR3 is 15 amino acids long. Germline CDR1 reads SGHRS; CDR2 reads YFSETQ.

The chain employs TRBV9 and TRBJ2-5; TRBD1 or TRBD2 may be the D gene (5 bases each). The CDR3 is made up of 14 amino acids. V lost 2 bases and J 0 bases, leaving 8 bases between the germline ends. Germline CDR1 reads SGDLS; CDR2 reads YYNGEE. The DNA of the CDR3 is TGTGCCAGCAGCGTGGGGGTAAACCAAGAGACCCAGTACTTC. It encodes CASSVGVNQETQYF.

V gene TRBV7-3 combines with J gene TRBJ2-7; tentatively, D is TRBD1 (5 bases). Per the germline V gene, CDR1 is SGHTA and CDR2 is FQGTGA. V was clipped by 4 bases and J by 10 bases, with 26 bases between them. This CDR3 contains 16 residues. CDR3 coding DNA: TGTGCCAGCAGCTCCTCGCCCGACAGTGAATTCATCGCACAGTACTTC. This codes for CASSSSPDSEFIAQYF.

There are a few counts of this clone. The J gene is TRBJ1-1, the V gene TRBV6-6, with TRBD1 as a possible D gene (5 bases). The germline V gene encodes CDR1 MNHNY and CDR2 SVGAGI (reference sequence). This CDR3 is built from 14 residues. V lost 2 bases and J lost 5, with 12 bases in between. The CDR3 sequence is CASSYPESGTEAFF. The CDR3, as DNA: TGTGCCAGCAGTTACCCGGAATCAGGGACTGAAGCTTTCTTT.

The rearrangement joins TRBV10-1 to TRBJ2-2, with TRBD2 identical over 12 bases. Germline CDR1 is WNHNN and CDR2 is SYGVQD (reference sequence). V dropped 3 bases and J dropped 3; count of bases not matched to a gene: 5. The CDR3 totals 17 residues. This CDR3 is CASSDASGGADTGELFF. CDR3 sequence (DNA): TGCGCCAGCAGTGACGCTAGCGGGGGGGCCGACACCGGGGAGCTGTTTTTT.

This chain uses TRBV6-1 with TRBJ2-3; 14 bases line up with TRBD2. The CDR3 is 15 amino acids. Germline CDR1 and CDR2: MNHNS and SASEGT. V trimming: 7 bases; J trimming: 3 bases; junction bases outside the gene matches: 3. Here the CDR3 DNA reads TGTGCCAGCACCGGACTAGCGGGGGGAACAGATACGCAGTATTTT. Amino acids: CASTGLAGGTDTQYF.

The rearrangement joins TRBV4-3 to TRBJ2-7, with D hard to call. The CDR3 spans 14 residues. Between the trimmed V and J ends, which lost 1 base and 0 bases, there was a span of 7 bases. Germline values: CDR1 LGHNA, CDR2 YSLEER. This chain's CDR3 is CASSQGATSYEQYF. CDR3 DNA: TGCGCCAGCAGCCAAGGGGCCACCTCCTACGAGCAGTACTTC.

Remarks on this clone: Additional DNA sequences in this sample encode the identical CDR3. CDR3 loop: CASSENSEKLFF. The CDR3 DNA sequence: TGTGCCAGCAGTGAAAACAGCGAAAAACTGTTTTTT. The chain carries TRBV2 and TRBJ1-4, with unresolved D. V gave up 2 bases and J gave up 8 bases, with 6 bases separating them. Germline loops: CDR1 SNHLY, CDR2 FYNNEI. The CDR3 totals 12 residues.

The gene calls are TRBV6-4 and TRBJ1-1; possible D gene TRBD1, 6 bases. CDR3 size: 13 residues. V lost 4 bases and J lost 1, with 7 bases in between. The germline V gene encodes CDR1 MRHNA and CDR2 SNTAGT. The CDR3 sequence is CASSGQANTEAFF. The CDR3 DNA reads TGTGCCAGCAGTGGACAGGCGAACACTGAAGCTTTCTTT.

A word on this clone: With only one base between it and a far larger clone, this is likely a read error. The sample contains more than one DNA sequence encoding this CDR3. In DNA, the CDR3 is TGTGCCAGCTCACCCGGGACAGGGGTACAAGAGACCCAGTACTTC. It translates to CASSPGTGVQETQYF. The chain is built from TRBV18 and TRBJ2-5, with 10 bases aligning to TRBD1. After removal of 3 bases from V and 2 bases from J, the junction contained 3 bases not matched to a gene. CDR3 length: 15 residues. Looked up from germline, CDR1 is KGHSH and CDR2 is LQKENI.

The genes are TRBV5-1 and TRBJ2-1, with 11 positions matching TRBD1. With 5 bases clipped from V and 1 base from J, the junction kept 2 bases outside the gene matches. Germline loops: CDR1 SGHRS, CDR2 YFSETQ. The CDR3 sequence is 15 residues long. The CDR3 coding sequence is TGCGCCAGCAGAGGACAGGGGGCTTCCTACAATGAGCAGTTCTTC. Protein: CASRGQGASYNEQFF.

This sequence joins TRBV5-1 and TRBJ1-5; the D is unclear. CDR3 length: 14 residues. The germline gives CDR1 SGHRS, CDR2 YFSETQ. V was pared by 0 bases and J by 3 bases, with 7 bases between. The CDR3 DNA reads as TGCGCCAGCAGCTTGGACGGTATCAATCAGCCCCAGCATTTT. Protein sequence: CASSLDGINQPQHF.

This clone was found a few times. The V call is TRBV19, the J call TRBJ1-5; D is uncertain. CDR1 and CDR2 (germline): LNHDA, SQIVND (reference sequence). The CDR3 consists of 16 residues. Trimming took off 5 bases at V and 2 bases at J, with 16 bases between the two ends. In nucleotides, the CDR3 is TGTGCCAGTAGTCCGAAGGCGGCCGGGGGCAATCAGCCCCAGCATTTT. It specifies CASSPKAAGGNQPQHF.

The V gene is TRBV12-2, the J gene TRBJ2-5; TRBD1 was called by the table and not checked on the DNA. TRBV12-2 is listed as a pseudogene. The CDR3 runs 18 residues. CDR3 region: CASRLEKGGTGGAETQYF. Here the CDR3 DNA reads TGTGCAAGTCGCTTAGAAAAAGGTGGGACAGGGGGTGCGGAGACCCAGTACTTC.

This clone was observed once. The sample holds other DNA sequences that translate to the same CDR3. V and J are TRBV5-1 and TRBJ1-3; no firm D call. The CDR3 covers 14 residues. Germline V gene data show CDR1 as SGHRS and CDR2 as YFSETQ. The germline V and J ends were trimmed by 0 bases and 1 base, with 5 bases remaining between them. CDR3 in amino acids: CASSLEGSGNTIYF. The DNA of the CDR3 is TGCGCCAGCAGCTTGGAAGGGTCTGGAAACACCATATATTTT.

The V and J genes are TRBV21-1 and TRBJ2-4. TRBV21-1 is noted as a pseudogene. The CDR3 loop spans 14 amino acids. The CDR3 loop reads CASSTGRAKNIQYF. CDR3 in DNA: TGTGCCAGCAGCACGGGACGGGCCAAAAACATTCAGTACTTC.

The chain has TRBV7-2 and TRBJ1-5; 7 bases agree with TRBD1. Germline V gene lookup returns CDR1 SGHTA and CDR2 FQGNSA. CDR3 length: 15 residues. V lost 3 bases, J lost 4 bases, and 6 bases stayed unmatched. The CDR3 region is CASSFYAGGNQPQHF. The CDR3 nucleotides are TGTGCCAGCAGCTTCTATGCAGGGGGGAATCAGCCCCAGCATTTT.

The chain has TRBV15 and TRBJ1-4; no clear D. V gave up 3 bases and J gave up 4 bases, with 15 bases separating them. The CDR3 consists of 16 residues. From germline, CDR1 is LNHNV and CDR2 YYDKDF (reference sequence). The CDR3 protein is CATSRGATSVNEKLFF. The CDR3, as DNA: TGTGCCACCAGCAGGGGCGCGACTTCAGTTAATGAAAAACTGTTTTTT.

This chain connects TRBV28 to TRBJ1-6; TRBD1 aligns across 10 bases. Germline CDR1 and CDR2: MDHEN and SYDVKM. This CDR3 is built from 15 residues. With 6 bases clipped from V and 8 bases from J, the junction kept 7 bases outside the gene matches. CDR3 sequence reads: CASRGTGVGHSPLHF. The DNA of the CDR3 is TGTGCCAGCAGGGGGACAGGGGTGGGGCATTCACCCCTCCACTTT.

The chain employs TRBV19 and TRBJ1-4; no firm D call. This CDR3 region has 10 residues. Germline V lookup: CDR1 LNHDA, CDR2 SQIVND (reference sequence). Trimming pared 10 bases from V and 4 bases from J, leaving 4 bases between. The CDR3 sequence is CATFNEKLFF. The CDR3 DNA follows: TGTGCCACCTTTAATGAAAAACTGTTTTTT.

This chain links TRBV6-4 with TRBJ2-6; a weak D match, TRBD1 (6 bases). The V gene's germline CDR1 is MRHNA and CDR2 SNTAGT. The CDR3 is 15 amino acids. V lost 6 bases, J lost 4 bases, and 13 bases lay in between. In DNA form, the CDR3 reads TGTGCCAGCAGACTTAGGACAGCGGGGGCCAACGTCCTGACTTTC. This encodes CASRLRTAGANVLTF.